Listed below are T cell receptor beta chains from one sample, sequenced in a study of T-cell reconstitution after alpha-beta-depleted transplantation in children. TCRdb analysed the PCR reads with MiXCR anew, one entry per CDR3 protein. The table includes 490,000 or so distinct CDR3 sequences, roughly an eighth detected once. The source was PBMCs from the stem cell graft donor, collected from the stem cell graft. These receptors were collected from a human donor who donated a stem cell graft to a child with combined immunodeficiency. CDR3s include the opening cysteine and the closing phenylalanine or tryptophan. Each record gives: D gene, J gene, V gene, clone size, CDR3 DNA, CDR3 protein. A D gene is named only where the DNA matches it firmly. The size field is filled for only some rows; it gives once, few, many or a size class.

D gene: NA; J gene: TRBJ2-2; V gene: TRBV7-2; clone size: many; CDR3 DNA: TGTGCCAGCAGCCAACCCCAGGGAGGTACCGGGGAGCTGTTTTTT; CDR3 protein: CASSQPQGGTGELFF
D gene: TRBD1; J gene: TRBJ2-1; V gene: TRBV27; clone size: few; CDR3 DNA: TGTGCCAGCAGGGAAGGGGGCCCTAAAGACTCCTACAATGAGCAGTTCTTC; CDR3 protein: CASREGGPKDSYNEQFF
D gene: NA; J gene: TRBJ2-7; V gene: TRBV20-1; clone size: NA; CDR3 DNA: TGCAGTGCTAGAGGGAGCTCCTACGAGCAGTACTTC; CDR3 protein: CSARGSSYEQYF
D gene: NA; J gene: TRBJ2-1; V gene: TRBV2; clone size: NA; CDR3 DNA: TGTGCCAGCACCCCAGGACAGCCCCTTTCGTATGAGCAGTTCTTC; CDR3 protein: CASTPGQPLSYEQFF
D gene: NA; J gene: TRBJ2-7; V gene: TRBV20-1; clone size: many; CDR3 DNA: TGCAGTGCGCGGCAGGATGGCGCAGGGTCGTCCTACGAGCAGTACTTC; CDR3 protein: CSARQDGAGSSYEQYF
D gene: TRBD2; J gene: TRBJ2-7; V gene: TRBV12-3/TRBV12-4; clone size: few; CDR3 DNA: TGTGCCAGCAAACCCGACCGGGGCGGGAGAGACGAGCAGTACTTC; CDR3 protein: CASKPDRGGRDEQYF
D gene: NA; J gene: TRBJ1-2; V gene: TRBV30; clone size: NA; CDR3 DNA: TGTGCCTGGAGTTCCTCTTACAGCGGGCGTTGGGGCTACACCTTC; CDR3 protein: CAWSSSYSGRWGYTF
D gene: NA; J gene: TRBJ1-2; V gene: TRBV12-3/TRBV12-4; clone size: few; CDR3 DNA: TGTGCCAGCCGAGTGAACAGTGGCTACACCTTC; CDR3 protein: CASRVNSGYTF
D gene: NA; J gene: TRBJ2-7; V gene: TRBV12-3/TRBV12-4; clone size: few; CDR3 DNA: TGTGCCAGCACCCCCCGGACGAGGAACTACGAGCAGTACTTC; CDR3 protein: CASTPRTRNYEQYF
D gene: TRBD1; J gene: TRBJ1-6; V gene: TRBV12-3/TRBV12-4; clone size: few; CDR3 DNA: TGTGCCAGCAGTTCTCAACCAGGGGGCCCTGGGGATTCACCCCTCCACTTT; CDR3 protein: CASSSQPGGPGDSPLHF
D gene: NA; J gene: TRBJ2-1; V gene: TRBV27; clone size: many; CDR3 DNA: TGTGCCAGCAGTTTAGGGGATTTATACAATGAGCAGTTCTTC; CDR3 protein: CASSLGDLYNEQFF
D gene: TRBD2; J gene: TRBJ2-7; V gene: TRBV2; clone size: NA; CDR3 DNA: TGTGCCAGCAGGGAGGGACTAGCGGGACCCTACGAGCAGTACTTC; CDR3 protein: CASREGLAGPYEQYF
D gene: TRBD2; J gene: TRBJ2-1; V gene: TRBV5-1; clone size: NA; CDR3 DNA: TGCGCCAGCAGCTCATCACTAGCGGGGGTAAATGAGCAGTTCTTC; CDR3 protein: CASSSSLAGVNEQFF
D gene: TRBD1; J gene: TRBJ1-2; V gene: TRBV9; clone size: NA; CDR3 DNA: TGTGCCAGCAGCGTAGGGACAGGGAGGGACTATGGCTACACCTTC; CDR3 protein: CASSVGTGRDYGYTF
D gene: TRBD2; J gene: TRBJ2-7; V gene: TRBV5-1; clone size: NA; CDR3 DNA: TGCGCCAGCAGCGAACAGCGGGAGTTCTACGAGCAGTACTTC; CDR3 protein: CASSEQREFYEQYF
D gene: NA; J gene: TRBJ2-1; V gene: TRBV9; clone size: many; CDR3 DNA: TGTGCCAGCAGCGTAGACTATGAGCAGTTCTTC; CDR3 protein: CASSVDYEQFF
D gene: TRBD2; J gene: TRBJ2-1; V gene: TRBV5-6; clone size: many; CDR3 DNA: TGTGCCAGCAGCGAGACTAGCGGGGGTTACAATGAGCAGTTCTTC; CDR3 protein: CASSETSGGYNEQFF
D gene: TRBD1; J gene: TRBJ2-6; V gene: TRBV7-2; clone size: few; CDR3 DNA: TGTGCCAGCAGCTCCTCGGGACAGGGGTCCAACGTCCTGACTTTC; CDR3 protein: CASSSSGQGSNVLTF
D gene: NA; J gene: TRBJ2-1; V gene: TRBV12-3/TRBV12-4; clone size: many; CDR3 DNA: TGTGCCAGCAGTTTGGTGGGATTCTCCCTGGGTGAGCAGTTCTTC; CDR3 protein: CASSLVGFSLGEQFF
D gene: TRBD2; J gene: TRBJ2-5; V gene: TRBV18; clone size: NA; CDR3 DNA: TGTGCCAGCTCCAGGACTAGCGGAGGAGTAGAGACCCAGTACTTC; CDR3 protein: CASSRTSGGVETQYF
D gene: NA; J gene: TRBJ1-5; V gene: TRBV7-9; clone size: NA; CDR3 DNA: TGTGCCAGCAGCTTAGACAGGGAATTGGCCCAGCATTTT; CDR3 protein: CASSLDRELAQHF
D gene: NA; J gene: TRBJ2-7; V gene: TRBV29-1; clone size: many; CDR3 DNA: TGCAGCGTTGAGGGGGGCGACGAGCAGTACTTC; CDR3 protein: CSVEGGDEQYF
D gene: TRBD1; J gene: TRBJ2-7; V gene: TRBV29-1; clone size: many; CDR3 DNA: TGCAGCGTAGCCGGGACAGCAACCTACGAGCAGTACTTC; CDR3 protein: CSVAGTATYEQYF
D gene: NA; J gene: TRBJ2-3; V gene: TRBV5-1; clone size: few; CDR3 DNA: TGCGCCAGCAGCGACAGGATCTCTAGCACAGATACGCAGTATTTT; CDR3 protein: CASSDRISSTDTQYF
D gene: NA; J gene: TRBJ1-1; V gene: TRBV27; clone size: few; CDR3 DNA: TGTGCCAGCAGTCAGAACCGGCGCGGCACTGAAGCTTTCTTT; CDR3 protein: CASSQNRRGTEAFF
D gene: NA; J gene: TRBJ1-6; V gene: TRBV7-2; clone size: NA; CDR3 DNA: TGTGCCAGCAGGTCATGGGACTCGACGAATTCACCCCTCCACTTT; CDR3 protein: CASRSWDSTNSPLHF
D gene: NA; J gene: TRBJ1-3; V gene: TRBV12-3/TRBV12-4; clone size: many; CDR3 DNA: TGTGCCAGCAGCCGCGGACGGTACTCTGGAAACACCATATATTTT; CDR3 protein: CASSRGRYSGNTIYF
D gene: NA; J gene: TRBJ1-3; V gene: TRBV14; clone size: NA; CDR3 DNA: TGTGCCAGCAGCCGCCTATACGGGAGCTCTGGAAACACCATATATTTT; CDR3 protein: CASSRLYGSSGNTIYF
D gene: NA; J gene: TRBJ1-6; V gene: TRBV23-1; clone size: NA; CDR3 DNA: TGCGCCAGCAGTCCTACGGGGGGGACTAATTCACCCCTCCACTTT; CDR3 protein: CASSPTGGTNSPLHF
D gene: NA; J gene: TRBJ2-3; V gene: TRBV6-1; clone size: many; CDR3 DNA: TGTGCCAGCAGTAAGACCCCCTTCCAGACCACAGATACGCAGTATTTT; CDR3 protein: CASSKTPFQTTDTQYF
D gene: NA; J gene: TRBJ1-6; V gene: TRBV30; clone size: NA; CDR3 DNA: TGTGCCTGGAGTCGCGGCGGGGCCGAGTCACCCCTCCACTTT; CDR3 protein: CAWSRGGAESPLHF
D gene: TRBD1; J gene: TRBJ2-3; V gene: TRBV10-3; clone size: many; CDR3 DNA: TGTGCCATCAGTGAGTCGACAGGGATAGAGGATACGCAGTATTTT; CDR3 protein: CAISESTGIEDTQYF
D gene: NA; J gene: TRBJ2-1; V gene: TRBV11-2; clone size: NA; CDR3 DNA: TGTGCCAGCAGCTTAGAAAAACTAGGGGGACGTTACAATGAGCAGTTCTTC; CDR3 protein: CASSLEKLGGRYNEQFF
D gene: NA; J gene: TRBJ2-7; V gene: TRBV5-1; clone size: few; CDR3 DNA: TGCGCCAGCAGCTTGCGGCGTACGGGGGACGAGCAGTACTTC; CDR3 protein: CASSLRRTGDEQYF
D gene: NA; J gene: TRBJ2-5; V gene: TRBV9; clone size: many; CDR3 DNA: TGTGCCAGCATTTTTGGGGTTCCGGACGAAGAGACCCAGTACTTC; CDR3 protein: CASIFGVPDEETQYF
D gene: NA; J gene: TRBJ2-3; V gene: TRBV19; clone size: few; CDR3 DNA: TGTGCCAGTAGTATCAGGGGCGCTTCTAGCACAGATACGCAGTATTTT; CDR3 protein: CASSIRGASSTDTQYF
D gene: TRBD2; J gene: TRBJ2-1; V gene: TRBV5-1; clone size: few; CDR3 DNA: TGCGCCAGCCACCGTCGGTCTGGCGGGAGCTCCTACAATGAGCAGTTCTTC; CDR3 protein: CASHRRSGGSSYNEQFF
D gene: NA; J gene: TRBJ2-2; V gene: TRBV5-1; clone size: NA; CDR3 DNA: TGCGCCAGCAGCCCGACTAGTTCCGGGGATAAAACCGGGGAGCTGTTTTTT; CDR3 protein: CASSPTSSGDKTGELFF
D gene: TRBD2; J gene: TRBJ2-1; V gene: TRBV14; clone size: many; CDR3 DNA: TGTGCCAGCAGCCAATGGACTAGTTACAATGAGCAGTTCTTC; CDR3 protein: CASSQWTSYNEQFF
D gene: NA; J gene: TRBJ2-2; V gene: TRBV5-1; clone size: NA; CDR3 DNA: TGCGCCAGCAGCGCTAGCCAGAGCACCGGGGAGCTGTTTTTT; CDR3 protein: CASSASQSTGELFF